One sample yielded the 13 T cell receptor beta chains listed below, sequenced in a study of shared clonotypes between healthy human individuals (TCRdb year 2020). The library was obtained by the immunoSEQ multiplex PCR assay. TCRdb limited this immuneACCESS table to in-frame rearrangements with V and J called. A share of clones is missing; checked studies link under half to unresolved V genes, and the rest is unexplained. The sample table contains around 600,000 clones; only one count was recorded for about 95% of them. The ten largest make up 0.11% of the sample. CD8 naive samples consisted of CD45RO-negative cells that were positively selected for CCR7, yielding a CD45RA+CCR7+ population without TemRA cells. The sample comprised naive CD8+ T cells sorted from blood. According to the study, the label for this sample's cell subset or site signals: CD45RA+CCR7+. Receptors originate from a woman aged 25 to 39 in good health.

V usage is TRBV11-2 and J usage is TRBJ1-2; D gene unclear. The CDR3 length is 13 residues. The V end was cut by 0 bases, the J end by 3 bases, with 5 bases between. The germline gives CDR1 SGHAT, CDR2 FQNNGV. CDR3 nucleotides: TGTGCCAGCAGCTTAGACTTGGACTATGGCTACACCTTC. Its protein product is CASSLDLDYGYTF.

The CDR3: CASSLLGQGSNEQFF. In DNA, the CDR3 is TGTGCCAGCAGCTTACTGGGACAGGGTAGCAATGAGCAGTTCTTC. The chain is built from TRBV13 and TRBJ2-1, with 9 bases that match TRBD1. Germline V gene sequence: CDR1 PRHDT, CDR2 FYEKMQ (reference sequence). The CDR3 totals 15 residues. V shed 2 bases and J 6 bases; nucleotides not matched to a gene: 5.

The V gene is TRBV18, the J gene TRBJ1-1, with D perhaps matching TRBD1 (6 bases). The CDR3 covers 14 residues. V lost 4 bases, J lost 0 bases, and 9 bases lay in between. Looked up from germline, CDR1 is KGHSH and CDR2 is LQKENI. CDR3 region: CASSQTGMNTEAFF. CDR3 nucleotide sequence: TGTGCCAGCTCACAAACAGGGATGAACACTGAAGCTTTCTTT. The full variable domain, its missing parts supplied by reference TRBV18 and TRBJ1-1, is NAGVMQNPRHLVRRRGQEARLRCSPMKGHSHVYWYRQLPEEGLKFMVYLQKENIIDESGMPKERFSAEFPKEGPSILRIQQVVRGDSAAYFCASSQTGMNTEAFFGQGTRLTVV.

Written as DNA, the CDR3 is TGTGCCACCAGCAGAGATGGAGACGAGACAGGGTTCTATGGCTACACCTTC. Encoded protein: CATSRDGDETGFYGYTF. The chain joins TRBV15 to TRBJ1-2, with 7 bases matching TRBD1. There are 17 residues in the CDR3. With V trimmed by 0 bases and J by 4 bases, 11 bases remained unmatched. Germline CDR1 reads LNHNV; CDR2 reads YYDKDF (reference sequence). Based on the CDR3 plus reference TRBV15 and TRBJ1-2, the full variable domain is DAMVIQNPRYQVTQFGKPVTLSCSQTLNHNVMYWYQQKSSQAPKLLFHYYDKDFNNEADTPDNFQSRRPNTSFCFLDIRSPGLGDTAMYLCATSRDGDETGFYGYTFGSGTRLTVV.

This sequence joins TRBV11-2 and TRBJ2-7, with TRBD2 matching 7 bases. CDR1 SGHAT and CDR2 FQNNGV come from the germline V gene. Germline trimming cut 3 bases from V and 2 bases from J; bases unmatched to any gene: 13. The CDR3 spans 17 residues. In DNA form, the CDR3 reads TGTGCCAGCAGCTTGGGGCTAGCGGAAGCACAGACCTACGAGCAGTACTTC. This sequence encodes CASSLGLAEAQTYEQYF.

This chain joins TRBV11-2 and TRBJ2-7; tentatively, D is TRBD2 (6 bases). The V end was cut by 2 bases, the J end by 4 bases, with 15 bases between. This CDR3 has 15 residues. The germline V gene encodes CDR1 SGHAT and CDR2 FQNNGV. The CDR3 coding sequence is TGTGCCAGCAGCTTAAGCGTGGCGGGAACATACGAGCAGTACTTC. Protein: CASSLSVAGTYEQYF.

CDR3 DNA sequence: TGTGCCAGCAGCTTAACCTCGAACGCAGCTTTCTTT. Encoded protein: CASSLTSNAAFF. The J gene is TRBJ1-1, the V gene TRBV28, with D hard to call. The CDR3 loop spans 12 amino acids. Trimming left V 6 bases short and J 10 bases short, with 15 bases between. Germline V lookup: CDR1 MDHEN, CDR2 SYDVKM.

The V gene is TRBV5-4, the J gene TRBJ2-2; D perhaps matches TRBD2 (5 bases). V was cut by 7 bases and J by 4 bases, with 17 bases left in between. This CDR3 has 15 amino acids. Germline lookup yields CDR1 SGHNT and CDR2 YYREEE (reference sequence). CDR3 sequence reads: CASARGRGGTGELFF. The DNA for the CDR3 is TGTGCCAGCGCCCGCGGCCGGGGTGGCACCGGGGAGCTGTTTTTT. The full variable domain, in which reference TRBV5-4 and TRBJ2-2 provide the parts outside the CDR3, is ETGVTQSPTHLIKTRGQQVTLRCSSQSGHNTVSWYQQALGQGPQFIFQYYREEENGRGNFPPRFSGLQFPNYSSELNVNALELDDSALYLCASARGRGGTGELFFGEGSRLTVL.

The rearrangement uses TRBV27 and TRBJ2-3, with 9 positions matching TRBD2. The germline CDR1 and CDR2 sequences are MNHEY and SMNVEV (reference sequence). V dropped 5 bases and J dropped 4; count of bases not matched to a gene: 7. The CDR3 spans 15 residues. The CDR3 DNA reads as TGTGCCAGCAGTGTCCCGGGACTAGCCCCAGATACGCAGTATTTT. This encodes CASSVPGLAPDTQYF.

The chain employs TRBV5-1 and TRBJ2-5; a weak D match, TRBD2 (6 bases). V lost 1 base, J lost 2 bases, and 12 bases lay in between. This CDR3 spans 15 amino acids. Germline V gene sequence: CDR1 SGHRS, CDR2 YFSETQ. DNA for the CDR3: TGCGCCAGCAGCTTGTTCCAGGGAGGTCAAGAGACCCAGTACTTC. Protein product: CASSLFQGGQETQYF.

The chain has TRBV19 and TRBJ1-2; D possibly corresponds to TRBD1 (5 bases). This CDR3 is built from 15 residues. The V gene lost 6 bases and the J gene lost 6 bases, with 20 bases spanning the gap. Germline values: CDR1 LNHDA, CDR2 SQIVND (reference sequence). DNA of the CDR3: TGTGCCAGTAGGCACTATATTGGGGGATTTGATGGCTACACCTTC. Its translation: CASRHYIGGFDGYTF.

The rearrangement uses TRBV5-5 and TRBJ2-7; D might be TRBD1 or TRBD2, each matching 5 bases. CDR1 is SGHKS, CDR2 YYEKEE, per germline (reference sequence). The CDR3 covers 14 residues. Trimming left V 1 base short and J 3 bases short, with 11 bases between. Here the CDR3 reads CASSLWRGDYEQYF. The CDR3 coding sequence is TGTGCCAGCAGCTTGTGGAGAGGGGACTACGAGCAGTACTTC.

Points on this clone: At the DNA level, this CDR3 is encoded by other sequences in the same sample as well. The chain couples TRBV19 to TRBJ1-1; no reliable D call. Trimming shortened V by 3 bases and J by 2 bases, and 10 bases separated the two germline ends. The germline CDR1 and CDR2 sequences are LNHDA and SQIVND (reference sequence). The CDR3 totals 14 residues. The CDR3 sequence: CASSIGGTNTEAFF. CDR3 DNA sequence: TGTGCCAGTAGTATCGGCGGAACAAACACTGAAGCTTTCTTT.